This T cell receptor beta chain is from a study of T cells after yellow fever vaccination. Across the study: SMART-Seq v4 Ultra Low Input prepared the low-cell-number fractions. Study-wide results and limits: The CD4 compartment and the CD8 compartment contained a small share of clonotypes in common. Post-booster repertoires again held most primary-vaccination clones (96% CD4, roughly 88% CD8).

The CDR3 runs to 15 residues. The V gene lost 7 bases and the J gene lost 9 bases, with 22 bases spanning the gap. Template switching with 5'RACE generated the TCR cDNA and added a universal primer site and UMIs. MiXCR, applied by TCRdb to the 5' RACE reads, yields one record per CDR3 protein. The top ten clones hold roughly two fifths of a sample with tens of thousands of distinct CDR3 sequences, 7.7% of them seen once. This clonotype has more than one count but fewer than ten. Its antigen is currently unknown. The sample was CD8+ T cells sorted from PBMCs, taken on the day of the yellow fever booster vaccination. V usage is TRBV12-3 or TRBV12-4 and J usage is TRBJ2-1, with TRBD1 as a possible D gene (6 bases). The TCR comes from a man aged 30-40 years who received the YFV17D yellow fever vaccine. The CDR3 coding sequence is TGTGCCAGCACCTCCCCGACAGGCCCTTCTAGTGAGCAGTTCTTC. The encoded protein is CASTSPTGPSSEQFF.